Listed below are T cell receptor beta chains from one sample, sequenced in a study of glioma-infiltrating T cells after dendritic cell vaccination. The repertoire was sequenced with immunoSEQ multiplex PCR; TCRdb's copy has only in-frame clones and lacks some. The sample carries 80,000 to 100,000 clones, about 79% recorded once. The specimen was blood, collected before dendritic cell vaccination. The source is a human donor with glioblastoma. Each CDR3 is given with its conserved first and last residue. Fields, in order: D gene, V gene, J gene, clone size, CDR3 DNA, CDR3 protein. A D gene is named only where the DNA matches it firmly. Clone size is given for some rows only: seen once, a few or many times, or a class if the clone is expanded.

-,TRBV7-9,TRBJ2-1,-,TGTGCCAGCAGCTCCCAATTCGACAGCGAGCAGTTCTTC,CASSSQFDSEQFF
TRBD1,TRBV5-1,TRBJ1-3,-,TGCGCCAGCAGCTTACGGGGACAGACCGACTCTGGAAACACCATATATTTT,CASSLRGQTDSGNTIYF
TRBD1,TRBV6-4,TRBJ1-1,-,TGTGCCAGCAGTGAGAGGGGGCATACTGAAGCTTTCTTT,CASSERGHTEAFF
-,TRBV6-5,TRBJ2-7,-,TGTGCCAGCAACACCCGCCGACAGATCCACGAGCAGTACTTC,CASNTRRQIHEQYF
-,TRBV9,TRBJ1-1,-,TGTGCCAGCAGCTCCTACCGGGACATAGGCGGGAACACTGAAGCTTTCTTT,CASSSYRDIGGNTEAFF
TRBD1,TRBV30,TRBJ2-7,-,TGTGCCTGGAGTGTAGAGGGGACAGGGGCCTACGAGCAGTACTTC,CAWSVEGTGAYEQYF
TRBD1,TRBV6-1,TRBJ1-2,-,TGTGCCAGCAGTCCGACAGGGGGTAGCAGCTATGGCTACACCTTC,CASSPTGGSSYGYTF
TRBD1,TRBV9,TRBJ1-4,-,TGTGCCAGCAGCCCGACAGGGGATGAAAAACTGTTTTTT,CASSPTGDEKLFF
-,TRBV4-1,TRBJ1-2,-,TGCGCCAGCAGCCAAAATTGGCTAGAAGCTAACTATGGCTACACCTTC,CASSQNWLEANYGYTF
-,TRBV6-5,TRBJ2-7,-,TGTGCCAGCAGTTCAGGTCAGGGGAACTACGAGCAGTACTTC,CASSSGQGNYEQYF
-,TRBV19,TRBJ1-1,-,TGTGCCAGTAGAAGTCGACACAACACTGAAGCTTTCTTT,CASRSRHNTEAFF
-,TRBV2,TRBJ1-1,-,TGTGCCAGCAGTCAGGGCATGAACACTGAAGCTTTCTTT,CASSQGMNTEAFF
TRBD2,TRBV5-1,TRBJ2-1,few,TGCGCCAGCAGCTTGCGCGCTAGCGGGGGCTACAATGAGCAGTTCTTC,CASSLRASGGYNEQFF
TRBD1,TRBV18,TRBJ2-5,-,TGTGCCAGCTCACCACGAGACAGGGCAGAGACCCAGTACTTC,CASSPRDRAETQYF
TRBD1,TRBV10-3,TRBJ1-2,-,TGTGCCATCAGTGAGTATCCAGGGACAGTGGATGGCTACACCTTC,CAISEYPGTVDGYTF
TRBD1,TRBV5-1,TRBJ1-2,few,TGCGCCAGCAGCGTTGACAGGGCCCTTTATGGCTACACCTTC,CASSVDRALYGYTF
-,TRBV7-9,TRBJ1-2,-,TGTGCCAGCAGCACCGACACAAACTATGGCTACACCTTC,CASSTDTNYGYTF
TRBD1,TRBV5-1,TRBJ2-7,-,TGCGCCAGCAGCCGCTATGGGGACAGCTCAACCTACGAGCAGTACTTC,CASSRYGDSSTYEQYF
TRBD1,TRBV5-1,TRBJ2-5,few,TGCGCCAGCAGCGAGGGCAGGGGGCAAGAGACCCAGTACTTC,CASSEGRGQETQYF
TRBD1,TRBV11-2,TRBJ1-5,-,TGTGCCAGCAGCGTACAGGGGGATCAGCCCCAGCATTTT,CASSVQGDQPQHF
TRBD2,TRBV2,TRBJ2-3,-,TGTGCCAGCAGTGAAGTGGGGGAGGGGGATACGCAGTATTTT,CASSEVGEGDTQYF
-,TRBV5-4,TRBJ2-1,-,TGTGCCAGCGGCCAGCCGGGACCAGGGGCCAACAATGAGCAGTTCTTC,CASGQPGPGANNEQFF
TRBD2,TRBV5-6,TRBJ2-3,-,TGTGCCAGCCGGTACCAGGGAGCGGGGTTCACAGATACGCAGTATTTT,CASRYQGAGFTDTQYF
TRBD1,TRBV5-1,TRBJ1-6,-,TGCGCCAGCAGCTTGGCAGGCTGGGACAGGGGGTTTAATTCACCCCTCCACTTT,CASSLAGWDRGFNSPLHF
-,TRBV4-1,TRBJ2-5,-,TGCGCCAGCGGGAGAGGCGAGACCCAGTACTTC,CASGRGETQYF
TRBD1,TRBV5-4,TRBJ2-6,-,TGTGCCAGCAGCTCTCCGGGACAGGGGGCTGGGGCCAACGTCCTGACTTTC,CASSSPGQGAGANVLTF
TRBD1,TRBV25-1,TRBJ1-2,-,TGTGCCAGCAGTGGGACAGGGGGTAACTATGGCTACACCTTC,CASSGTGGNYGYTF
-,TRBV6-6,TRBJ1-2,-,TGTGCCAGCAGGGGAGTTAAGGGAGAGGGCTACACCTTC,CASRGVKGEGYTF
-,TRBV30,TRBJ1-2,-,TGTGCCTGGAGTGTCCCCGAGGAGGAAAGCTATGGCTACACCTTC,CAWSVPEEESYGYTF
-,TRBV5-4,TRBJ2-2,-,TGTGCCAGCAGCTCCCGCGAGTTCACCGGGGAGCTGTTTTTT,CASSSREFTGELFF
-,TRBV28,TRBJ2-7,-,TGTGCCAGCAGTTTCGTCGCCTGGGGGGTGCAGTACTTC,CASSFVAWGVQYF
-,TRBV28,TRBJ2-5,once,TGTGCCAGCAGTTTTCTGTCGGACACGCAAGAGACCCAGTACTTC,CASSFLSDTQETQYF
TRBD1,TRBV18,TRBJ1-5,-,TGTGCCAGCTCACCTCAACCGGGACAGGGGGCTGGGAGCAATCAGCCCCAGCATTTT,CASSPQPGQGAGSNQPQHF
-,TRBV11-2,TRBJ1-2,-,TGTGCCAGCAGCTACAGAGCTCACGGCTACACCTTC,CASSYRAHGYTF
TRBD2,TRBV6-5,TRBJ2-7,-,TGTGCCAGCAGAACCGGGACTAGCGTGTACGAGCAGTACTTC,CASRTGTSVYEQYF
TRBD2,TRBV7-8,TRBJ2-2,-,TGTGCCAGCAGCTTCTCGGGGGGGCCCGGGGAGCTGTTTTTT,CASSFSGGPGELFF
TRBD1,TRBV29-1,TRBJ1-5,-,TGCAGCGCCACCACCCAGGGGGATCAGCCCCAGCATTTT,CSATTQGDQPQHF
TRBD1,TRBV6-6,TRBJ2-1,-,TGTGCCAGCTGGGACAGAATCAATGAGCAGTTCTTC,CASWDRINEQFF
TRBD2,TRBV5-1,TRBJ2-3,few,TGCGCCAGCAGCAAGGGGCTAGCGGGAGGAGTAGATACGCAGTATTTT,CASSKGLAGGVDTQYF
-,TRBV7-8,TRBJ1-2,once,TGTGCCAGCAGCATACTGACAGTGGCTAACTATGGCTACACCTTC,CASSILTVANYGYTF
-,TRBV30,TRBJ1-1,once,TGTGCCTGGAGGCCCGGGGGGGGGCTGGGCGCTGAAGCTTTCTTT,CAWRPGGGLGAEAFF
-,TRBV5-1,TRBJ1-1,once,TGCGCCAGCACCTCAGTGAACACTGAAGCTTTCTTT,CASTSVNTEAFF
TRBD2,TRBV5-6,TRBJ2-5,-,TGTGCCAGCAGCCGGACTAGCGGGAGGGCCGCCCGGTACTTC,CASSRTSGRAARYF
TRBD2,TRBV4-1,TRBJ2-7,-,TGCGCCAGCAGCCAAGGAGCGTCTAGCGGGAGCGAGCAGTACTTC,CASSQGASSGSEQYF
TRBD2,TRBV7-9,TRBJ2-1,-,TGTGCCAGCAGCCTAACTAGCGGGGGGTGGGGCTCCTACAATGAGCAGTTCTTC,CASSLTSGGWGSYNEQFF
-,TRBV18,TRBJ2-2,once,TGTGCCAGCTCACCCCGCAACAGGGAGTACCTGGGGGAGCTGTTTTTT,CASSPRNREYLGELFF
-,TRBV4-1,TRBJ1-1,-,TGCGCCAGCAGCCAAGGCCCCACTAGAGGGGGGAACACTGAAGCTTTCTTT,CASSQGPTRGGNTEAFF
-,TRBV29-1,TRBJ1-1,-,TGCAGCGTGGACTTAGGGGGGAACACTGAAGCTTTCTTT,CSVDLGGNTEAFF